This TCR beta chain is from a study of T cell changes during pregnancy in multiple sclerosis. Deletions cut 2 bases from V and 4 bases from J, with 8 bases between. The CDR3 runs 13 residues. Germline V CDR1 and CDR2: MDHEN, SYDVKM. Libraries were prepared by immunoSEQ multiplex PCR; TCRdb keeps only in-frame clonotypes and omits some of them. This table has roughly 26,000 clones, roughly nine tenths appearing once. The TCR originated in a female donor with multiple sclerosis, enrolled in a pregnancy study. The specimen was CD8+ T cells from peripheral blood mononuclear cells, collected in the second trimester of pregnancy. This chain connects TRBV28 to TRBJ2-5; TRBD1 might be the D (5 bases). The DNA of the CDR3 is TGTGCCAGCAGTTTACCGCAGGGAGAGACCCAGTACTTC. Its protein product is CASSLPQGETQYF.